This TCR beta chain is from a study of blood T cell repertoires in COVID-19. The overall study: The United States, Italy and Spain supplied acute and convalescent COVID-19 samples.

The CDR3 has 16 amino acids. Looked up from germline, CDR1 is GTSNPN and CDR2 is SVGIG (reference sequence). V shed 0 bases and J shed 0 bases, with 11 bases lying between them. Authors' methods: By means of reference gene primer amplification, nucleated cell counts were estimated. Assay: immunoSEQ multiplex PCR; the TCRdb copy retains only in-frame clones and omits some. V and J calls and clone size come straight from that table; D and trimming were deduced from the DNA. Among tens of thousands of clones listed, around nine tenths were seen once. The sequence derives from a man in his forties or fifties with acute or convalescent COVID-19. The genes are TRBV30 and TRBJ1-4; weak D call: TRBD1 (6 bases). Sample: peripheral blood. CDR3: CAWSVPQGATNEKLFF. Written as DNA, the CDR3 is TGTGCCTGGAGTGTACCACAGGGTGCAACTAATGAAAAACTGTTTTTT. The whole variable domain, remainder taken from reference TRBV30 and TRBJ1-4, is SQTIHQWPATLVQPVGSPLSLECTVEGTSNPNLYWYRQAAGRGLQLLFYSVGIGQISSEVPQNLSASRPQDRQFILSSKKLLLSDSGFYLCAWSVPQGATNEKLFFGSGTQLSVL.